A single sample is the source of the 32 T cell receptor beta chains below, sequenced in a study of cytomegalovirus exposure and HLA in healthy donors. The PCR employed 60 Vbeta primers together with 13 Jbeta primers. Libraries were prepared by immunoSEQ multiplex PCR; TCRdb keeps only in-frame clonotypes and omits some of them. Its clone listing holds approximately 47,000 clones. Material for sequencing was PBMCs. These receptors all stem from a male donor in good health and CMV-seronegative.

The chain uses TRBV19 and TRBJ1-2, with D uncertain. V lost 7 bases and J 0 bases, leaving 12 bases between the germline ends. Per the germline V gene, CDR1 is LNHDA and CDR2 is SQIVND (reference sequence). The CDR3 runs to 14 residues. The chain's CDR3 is CASKFGVANYGYTF. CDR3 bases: TGTGCCAGTAAATTCGGGGTAGCTAACTATGGCTACACCTTC.

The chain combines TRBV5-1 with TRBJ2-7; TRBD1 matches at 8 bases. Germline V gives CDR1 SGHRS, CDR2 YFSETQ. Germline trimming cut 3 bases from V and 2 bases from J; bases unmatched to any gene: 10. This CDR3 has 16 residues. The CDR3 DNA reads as TGCGCCAGCAGCTCCCCGGACAGGGCCCTAACCTACGAGCAGTACTTC. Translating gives CASSSPDRALTYEQYF. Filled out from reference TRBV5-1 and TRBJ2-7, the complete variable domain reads KAGVTQTPRYLIKTRGQQVTLSCSPISGHRSVSWYQQTPGQGLQFLFEYFSETQRNKGNFPGRFSGRQFSNSRSEMNVSTLELGDSALYLCASSSPDRALTYEQYFGPGTRLTVT.

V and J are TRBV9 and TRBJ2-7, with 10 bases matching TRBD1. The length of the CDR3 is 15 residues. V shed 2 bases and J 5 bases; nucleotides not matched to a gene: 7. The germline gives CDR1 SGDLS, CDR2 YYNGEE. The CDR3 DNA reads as TGTGCCAGCAGCGTCACCGGGACAGGGGTAAACGAGCAGTACTTC. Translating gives CASSVTGTGVNEQYF.

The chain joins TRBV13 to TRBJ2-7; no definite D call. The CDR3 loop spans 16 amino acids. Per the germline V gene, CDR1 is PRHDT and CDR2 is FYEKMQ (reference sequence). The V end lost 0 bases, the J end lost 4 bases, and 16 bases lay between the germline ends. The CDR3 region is CASSLGSGLTWYEQYF. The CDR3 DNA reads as TGTGCCAGCAGCTTAGGCTCAGGCCTCACTTGGTACGAGCAGTACTTC.

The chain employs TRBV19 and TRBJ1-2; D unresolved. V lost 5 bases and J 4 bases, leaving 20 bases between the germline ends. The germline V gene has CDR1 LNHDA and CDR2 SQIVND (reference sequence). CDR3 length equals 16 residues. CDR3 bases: TGTGCCAGTAGTGCCTGGCAGGTCACAGACCGCTATGGCTACACCTTC. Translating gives CASSAWQVTDRYGYTF.

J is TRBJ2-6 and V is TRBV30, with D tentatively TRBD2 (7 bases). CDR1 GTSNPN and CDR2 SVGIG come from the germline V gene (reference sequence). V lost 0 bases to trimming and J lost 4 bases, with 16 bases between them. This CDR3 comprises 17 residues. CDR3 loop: CAWSVRLGGAGANVLTF. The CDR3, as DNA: TGTGCCTGGAGTGTACGTCTGGGGGGGGCCGGGGCCAACGTCCTGACTTTC.

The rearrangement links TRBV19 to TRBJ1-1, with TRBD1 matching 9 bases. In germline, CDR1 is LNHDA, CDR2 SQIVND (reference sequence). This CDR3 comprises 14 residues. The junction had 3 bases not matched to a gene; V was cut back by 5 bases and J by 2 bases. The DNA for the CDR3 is TGTGCCAGTAGTCAGGACAGGGGAAACACTGAAGCTTTCTTT. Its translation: CASSQDRGNTEAFF. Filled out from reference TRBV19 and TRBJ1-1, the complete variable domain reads DGGITQSPKYLFRKEGQNVTLSCEQNLNHDAMYWYRQDPGQGLRLIYYSQIVNDFQKGDIAEGYSVSREKKESFPLTVTSAQKNPTAFYLCASSQDRGNTEAFFGQGTRLTVV.

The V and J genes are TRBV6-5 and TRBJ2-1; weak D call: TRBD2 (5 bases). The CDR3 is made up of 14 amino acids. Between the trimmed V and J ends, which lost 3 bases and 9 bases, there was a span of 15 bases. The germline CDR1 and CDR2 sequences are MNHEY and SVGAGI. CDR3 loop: CASSYGDDYGEQFF. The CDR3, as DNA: TGTGCCAGCAGTTATGGGGATGACTACGGTGAGCAGTTCTTC.

The chain's CDR3 is CASSGGDTEAFF. The CDR3, as DNA: TGCGCCAGCAGCGGGGGCGACACTGAAGCTTTCTTT. The chain couples TRBV5-1 to TRBJ1-1, with D perhaps TRBD1 (6 bases). CDR1 and CDR2 (germline): SGHRS, YFSETQ. The CDR3 contains 12 residues. Trimming pared 4 bases from V and 3 bases from J, leaving 7 bases between.

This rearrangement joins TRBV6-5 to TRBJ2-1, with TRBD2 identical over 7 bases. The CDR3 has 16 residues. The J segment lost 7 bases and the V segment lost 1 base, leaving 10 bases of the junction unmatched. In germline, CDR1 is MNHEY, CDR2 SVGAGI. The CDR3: CASSYLAAGELNEQFF. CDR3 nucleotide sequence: TGTGCCAGCAGTTACTTAGCGGCGGGGGAATTAAATGAGCAGTTCTTC.

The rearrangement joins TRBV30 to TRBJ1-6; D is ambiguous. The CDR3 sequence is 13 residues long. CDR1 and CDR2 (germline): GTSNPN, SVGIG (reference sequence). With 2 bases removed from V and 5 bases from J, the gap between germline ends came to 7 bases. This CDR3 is CAWSSQNNSPLHF. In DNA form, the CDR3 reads TGTGCCTGGAGTTCGCAGAATAATTCACCCCTCCACTTT. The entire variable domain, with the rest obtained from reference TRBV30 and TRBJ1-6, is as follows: SQTIHQWPATLVQPVGSPLSLECTVEGTSNPNLYWYRQAAGRGLQLLFYSVGIGQISSEVPQNLSASRPQDRQFILSSKKLLLSDSGFYLCAWSSQNNSPLHFGNGTRLTVT.

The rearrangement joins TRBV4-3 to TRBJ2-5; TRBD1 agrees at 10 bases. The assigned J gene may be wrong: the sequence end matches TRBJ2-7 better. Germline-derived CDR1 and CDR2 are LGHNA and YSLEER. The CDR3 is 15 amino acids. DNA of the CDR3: TGCGCCAGCAGCCATTCCGGGACAGGGGAATACGAGCAGTACTTC. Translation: CASSHSGTGEYEQYF.

CDR3 DNA: TGTGCCACCAGCGAGGGCACAGATACGCAGTATTTT. Its translation is CATSEGTDTQYF. The chain couples TRBV15 to TRBJ2-3; D is unresolved. Trimming stripped 5 bases from V and 1 base from J, with 4 bases between. This CDR3 is 12 amino acids long. In germline, CDR1 is LNHNV, CDR2 YYDKDF (reference sequence).

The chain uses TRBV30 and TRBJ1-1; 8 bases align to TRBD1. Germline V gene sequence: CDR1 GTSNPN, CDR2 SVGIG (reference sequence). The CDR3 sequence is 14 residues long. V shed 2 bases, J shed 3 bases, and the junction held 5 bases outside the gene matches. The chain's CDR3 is CAWSKTGGDTEAFF. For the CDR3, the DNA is TGTGCCTGGAGTAAAACAGGGGGAGACACTGAAGCTTTCTTT.

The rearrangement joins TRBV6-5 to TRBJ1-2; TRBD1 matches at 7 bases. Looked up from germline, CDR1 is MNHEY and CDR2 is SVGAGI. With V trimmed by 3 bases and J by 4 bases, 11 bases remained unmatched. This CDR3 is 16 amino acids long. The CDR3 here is CASSYSQRDRAYGYTF. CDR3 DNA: TGTGCCAGCAGTTATTCACAACGAGACAGGGCCTATGGCTACACCTTC.

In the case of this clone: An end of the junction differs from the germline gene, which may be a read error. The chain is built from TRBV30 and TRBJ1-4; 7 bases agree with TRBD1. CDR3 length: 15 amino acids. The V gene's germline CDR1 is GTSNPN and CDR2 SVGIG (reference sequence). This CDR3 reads CAWSPTGVRGEELFF. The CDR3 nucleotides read TGTGCCTGGAGTCCTACAGGGGTGCGGGGTGAAGAACTGTTTTTT. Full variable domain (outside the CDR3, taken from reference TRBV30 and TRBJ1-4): SQTIHQWPATLVQPVGSPLSLECTVEGTSNPNLYWYRQAAGRGLQLLFYSVGIGQISSEVPQNLSASRPQDRQFILSSKKLLLSDSGFYLCAWSPTGVRGEELFFGSGTQLSVL.

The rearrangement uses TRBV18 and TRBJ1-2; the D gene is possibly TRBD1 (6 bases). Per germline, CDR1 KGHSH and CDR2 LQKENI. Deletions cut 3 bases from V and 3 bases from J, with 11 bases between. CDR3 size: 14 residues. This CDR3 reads CASSPADSHYGYTF. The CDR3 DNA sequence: TGTGCCAGCTCACCGGCGGACAGTCACTATGGCTACACCTTC. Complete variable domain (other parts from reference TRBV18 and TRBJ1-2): NAGVMQNPRHLVRRRGQEARLRCSPMKGHSHVYWYRQLPEEGLKFMVYLQKENIIDESGMPKERFSAEFPKEGPSILRIQQVVRGDSAAYFCASSPADSHYGYTFGSGTRLTVV.

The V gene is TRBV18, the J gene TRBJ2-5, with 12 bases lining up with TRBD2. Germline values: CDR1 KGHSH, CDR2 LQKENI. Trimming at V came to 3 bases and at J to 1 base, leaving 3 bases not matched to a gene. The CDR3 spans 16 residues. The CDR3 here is CASSPLAGGLQETQYF. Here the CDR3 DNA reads TGTGCCAGCTCACCTCTAGCGGGGGGGCTCCAAGAGACCCAGTACTTC. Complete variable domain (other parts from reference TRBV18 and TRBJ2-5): NAGVMQNPRHLVRRRGQEARLRCSPMKGHSHVYWYRQLPEEGLKFMVYLQKENIIDESGMPKERFSAEFPKEGPSILRIQQVVRGDSAAYFCASSPLAGGLQETQYFGPGTRLLVL.

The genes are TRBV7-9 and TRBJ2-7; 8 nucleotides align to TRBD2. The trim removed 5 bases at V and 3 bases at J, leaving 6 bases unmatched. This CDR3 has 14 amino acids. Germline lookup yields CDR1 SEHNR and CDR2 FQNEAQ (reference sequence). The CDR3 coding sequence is TGTGCCAGCAGCAAAAGCGGGGGTGACTACGAGCAGTACTTC. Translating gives CASSKSGGDYEQYF.

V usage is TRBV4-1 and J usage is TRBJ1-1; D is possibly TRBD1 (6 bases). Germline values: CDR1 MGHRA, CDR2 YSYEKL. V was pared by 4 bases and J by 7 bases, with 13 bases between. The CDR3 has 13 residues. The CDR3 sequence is CASSLLGQHEAFF. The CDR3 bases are TGCGCCAGCAGCCTTCTCGGACAGCATGAAGCTTTCTTT.

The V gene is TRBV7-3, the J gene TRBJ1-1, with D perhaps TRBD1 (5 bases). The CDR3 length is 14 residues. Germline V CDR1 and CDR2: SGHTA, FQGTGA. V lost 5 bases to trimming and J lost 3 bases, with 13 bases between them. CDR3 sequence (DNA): TGTGCCAGCAGCCTACCAGGGTCGGACACTGAAGCTTTCTTT. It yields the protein CASSLPGSDTEAFF. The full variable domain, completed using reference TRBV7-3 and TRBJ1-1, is GAGVSQTPSNKVTEKGKYVELRCDPISGHTALYWYRQSLGQGPEFLIYFQGTGAADDSGLPNDRFFAVRPEGSVSTLKIQRTERGDSAVYLCASSLPGSDTEAFFGQGTRLTVV.

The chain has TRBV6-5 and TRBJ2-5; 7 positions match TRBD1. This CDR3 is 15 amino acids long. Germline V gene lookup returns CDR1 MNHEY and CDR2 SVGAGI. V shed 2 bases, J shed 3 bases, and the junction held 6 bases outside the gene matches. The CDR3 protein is CASSYRGTAKETQYF. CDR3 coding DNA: TGTGCCAGCAGTTACAGAGGGACAGCAAAAGAGACCCAGTACTTC.

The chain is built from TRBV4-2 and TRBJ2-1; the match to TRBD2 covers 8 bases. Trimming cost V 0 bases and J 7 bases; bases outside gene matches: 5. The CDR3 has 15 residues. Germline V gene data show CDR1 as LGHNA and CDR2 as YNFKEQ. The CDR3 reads CASSQEPPGGNEQFF. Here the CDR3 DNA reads TGTGCCAGCAGCCAAGAGCCCCCGGGGGGGAATGAGCAGTTCTTC.

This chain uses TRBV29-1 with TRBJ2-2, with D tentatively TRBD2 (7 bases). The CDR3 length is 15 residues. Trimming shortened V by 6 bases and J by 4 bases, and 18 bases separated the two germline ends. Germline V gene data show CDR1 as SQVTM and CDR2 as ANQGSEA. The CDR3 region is CSVLQGGGGTGELFF. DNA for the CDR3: TGCAGCGTACTACAGGGCGGGGGAGGCACCGGGGAGCTGTTTTTT.

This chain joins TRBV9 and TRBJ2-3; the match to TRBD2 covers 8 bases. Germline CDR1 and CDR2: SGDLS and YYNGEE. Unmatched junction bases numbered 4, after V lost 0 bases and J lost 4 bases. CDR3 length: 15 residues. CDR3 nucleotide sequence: TGTGCCAGCAGCGTAGCGGGGGGGCATTCAGATACGCAGTATTTT. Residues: CASSVAGGHSDTQYF.

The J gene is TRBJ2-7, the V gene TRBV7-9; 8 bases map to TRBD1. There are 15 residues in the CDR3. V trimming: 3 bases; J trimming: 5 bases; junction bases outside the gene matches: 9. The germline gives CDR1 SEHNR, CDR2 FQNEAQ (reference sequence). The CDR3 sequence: CASSFYRTGRDEQYF. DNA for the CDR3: TGTGCCAGCAGCTTCTATCGGACAGGGCGGGACGAGCAGTACTTC. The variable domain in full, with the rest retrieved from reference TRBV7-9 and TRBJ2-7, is DTGVSQNPRHKITKRGQNVTFRCDPISEHNRLYWYRQTLGQGPEFLTYFQNEAQLEKSRLLSDRFSAERPKGSFSTLEIQRTEQGDSAMYLCASSFYRTGRDEQYFGPGTRLTVT.

As DNA, the CDR3 is TGTGCCTGGAGTGAGGGGTCAAATCAGCCCCAGCATTTT. Translation gives CAWSEGSNQPQHF. This chain joins TRBV30 and TRBJ1-5; TRBD1 might be the D (5 bases). Trimming stripped 1 base from V and 4 bases from J, with 8 bases between. This CDR3 contains 13 residues. Germline V gene data show CDR1 as GTSNPN and CDR2 as SVGIG (reference sequence).

The CDR3 DNA is TGTGCCAGCAGCCCGACGAGTTGGACAGCACACCTCTCCTACGAGCAGTACTTC. It translates to CASSPTSWTAHLSYEQYF. The V and J genes are TRBV11-2 and TRBJ2-7, with D possibly matching TRBD1 (6 bases). CDR3 size: 18 residues. Trimming cost V 5 bases and J 0 bases, with 23 bases left between them. Germline V CDR1 and CDR2: SGHAT, FQNNGV.

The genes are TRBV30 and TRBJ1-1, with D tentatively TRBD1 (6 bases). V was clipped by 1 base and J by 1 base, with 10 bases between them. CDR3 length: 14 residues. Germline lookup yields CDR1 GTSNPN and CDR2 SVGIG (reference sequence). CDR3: CAWSAIGGNTEAFF. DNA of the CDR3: TGTGCCTGGAGTGCGATAGGGGGGAACACTGAAGCTTTCTTT.

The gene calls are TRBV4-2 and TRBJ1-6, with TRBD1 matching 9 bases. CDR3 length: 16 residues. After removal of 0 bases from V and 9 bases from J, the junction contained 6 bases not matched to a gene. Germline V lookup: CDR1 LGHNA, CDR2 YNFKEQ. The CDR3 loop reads CASSQDWPGQGSPLHF. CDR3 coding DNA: TGTGCCAGCAGCCAAGATTGGCCGGGACAGGGTTCACCCCTCCACTTT.

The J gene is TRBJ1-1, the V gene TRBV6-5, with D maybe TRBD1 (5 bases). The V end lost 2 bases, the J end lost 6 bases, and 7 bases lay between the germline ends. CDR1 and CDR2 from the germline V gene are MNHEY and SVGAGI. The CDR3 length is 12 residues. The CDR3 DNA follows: TGTGCCAGCAGTTACCGGGGGTCTGAAGCTTTCTTT. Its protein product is CASSYRGSEAFF.

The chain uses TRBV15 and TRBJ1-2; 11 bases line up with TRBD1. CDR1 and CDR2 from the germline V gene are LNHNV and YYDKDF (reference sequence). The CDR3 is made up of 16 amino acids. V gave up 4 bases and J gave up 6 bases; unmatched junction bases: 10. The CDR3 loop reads CATSKGTGGNSDGYTF. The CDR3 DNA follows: TGTGCCACCAGCAAGGGGACAGGGGGAAATAGCGATGGCTACACCTTC. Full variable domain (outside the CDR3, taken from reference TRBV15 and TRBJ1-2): DAMVIQNPRYQVTQFGKPVTLSCSQTLNHNVMYWYQQKSSQAPKLLFHYYDKDFNNEADTPDNFQSRRPNTSFCFLDIRSPGLGDTAMYLCATSKGTGGNSDGYTFGSGTRLTVV.